This TCR beta chain was documented in a study of cytomegalovirus exposure and HLA in healthy donors. Study as a whole: Of the donors genotyped, about 390 in all, 65% to 90% fell in the Caucasian-associated ancestry cluster.

The PCR had 60 Vbeta and 13 Jbeta primers. Data came from immunoSEQ multiplex PCR; TCRdb stores just in-frame clones and leaves some out. Counted here are 75,000 to 95,000 clones, approximately 64% occurring once; the ten biggest clones make up about a fifth. Of note for this clone: The antigen remains unidentified.

Study conclusions and caveats: TCR beta chains associated with HLA were, in a later analysis, more clonally expanded than equally common others. 16,951 TCR beta sequences were associated with HLA alleles at 0.05 false discovery rate in a later analysis. A few CMV-associated chains were confirmed in vitro to be specific for CMV antigens.

The sequencing sample was made of PBMCs. The receptor's source is a woman between 50 and 59 years old in good health and CMV-seropositive.

This CDR3 is CASSASGSGTDTQYF. The CDR3 region has the DNA TGTGCCAGCAGCGCCTCAGGGTCTGGCACAGATACGCAGTATTTT. The chain is built from TRBV7-3 and TRBJ2-3, with D possibly matching TRBD1 (5 bases). The germline CDR1 and CDR2 sequences are SGHTA and FQGTGA. This CDR3 comprises 15 residues. V shed 5 bases and J shed 1 base, with 13 bases lying between them. The entire variable domain, with the rest obtained from reference TRBV7-3 and TRBJ2-3, is as follows: GAGVSQTPSNKVTEKGKYVELRCDPISGHTALYWYRQSLGQGPEFLIYFQGTGAADDSGLPNDRFFAVRPEGSVSTLKIQRTERGDSAVYLCASSASGSGTDTQYFGPGTRLTVL.